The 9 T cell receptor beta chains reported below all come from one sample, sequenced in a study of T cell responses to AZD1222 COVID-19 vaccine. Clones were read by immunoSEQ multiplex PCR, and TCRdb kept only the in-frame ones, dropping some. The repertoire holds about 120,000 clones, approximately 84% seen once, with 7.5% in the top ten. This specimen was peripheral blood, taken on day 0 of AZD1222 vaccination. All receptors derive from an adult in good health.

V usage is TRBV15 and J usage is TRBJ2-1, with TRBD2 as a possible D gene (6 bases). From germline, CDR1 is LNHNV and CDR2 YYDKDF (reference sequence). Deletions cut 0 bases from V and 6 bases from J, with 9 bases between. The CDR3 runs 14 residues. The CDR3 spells CATSRDTGSNEQFF. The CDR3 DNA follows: TGTGCCACCAGCAGAGATACCGGGAGCAATGAGCAGTTCTTC.

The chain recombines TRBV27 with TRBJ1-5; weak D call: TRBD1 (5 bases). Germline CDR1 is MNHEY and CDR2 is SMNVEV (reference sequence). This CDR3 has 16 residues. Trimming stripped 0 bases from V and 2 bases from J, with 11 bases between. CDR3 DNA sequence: TGTGCCAGCAGTTTATCGATAGGGGACGGCAATCAGCCCCAGCATTTT. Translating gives CASSLSIGDGNQPQHF.

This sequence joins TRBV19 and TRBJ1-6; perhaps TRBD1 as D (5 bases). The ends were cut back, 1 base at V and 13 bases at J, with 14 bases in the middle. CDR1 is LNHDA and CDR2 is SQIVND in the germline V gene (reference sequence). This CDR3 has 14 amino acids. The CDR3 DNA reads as TGTGCCAGTAGTATAGTACAGGCCAAGTGGCCCCTCCACTTT. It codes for CASSIVQAKWPLHF.

The CDR3 DNA reads TGTGCCAGCAGTCGAAATACCGGGGACAGCCAGCCCCAGCATTTT. Translating it yields CASSRNTGDSQPQHF. The gene calls are TRBV6-5 and TRBJ1-5; 7 bases fit TRBD1. The CDR3 runs to 15 residues. V was clipped by 5 bases and J by 7 bases; unmatched bases: 11. Germline CDR1 MNHEY, CDR2 SVGAGI.

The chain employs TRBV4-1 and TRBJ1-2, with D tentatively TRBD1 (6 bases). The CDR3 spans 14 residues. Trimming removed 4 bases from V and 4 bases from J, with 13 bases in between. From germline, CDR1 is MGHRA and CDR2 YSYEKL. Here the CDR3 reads CASSPSRGAYGYTF. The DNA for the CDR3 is TGCGCCAGCAGCCCCAGCAGGGGCGCCTATGGCTACACCTTC.

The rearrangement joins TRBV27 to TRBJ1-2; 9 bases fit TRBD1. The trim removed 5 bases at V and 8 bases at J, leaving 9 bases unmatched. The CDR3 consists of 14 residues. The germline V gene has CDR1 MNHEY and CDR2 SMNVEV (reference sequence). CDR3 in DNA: TGTGCCAGCAGTCCACCGGGACAGGGTGAAGGCTACACCTTC. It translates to CASSPPGQGEGYTF.

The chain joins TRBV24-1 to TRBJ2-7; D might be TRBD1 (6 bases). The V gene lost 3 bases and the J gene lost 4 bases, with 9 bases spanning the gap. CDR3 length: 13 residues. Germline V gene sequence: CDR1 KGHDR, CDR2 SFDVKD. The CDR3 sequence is CATSDLRGYEQYF. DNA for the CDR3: TGTGCCACCAGTGATCTGAGGGGGTACGAGCAGTACTTC.

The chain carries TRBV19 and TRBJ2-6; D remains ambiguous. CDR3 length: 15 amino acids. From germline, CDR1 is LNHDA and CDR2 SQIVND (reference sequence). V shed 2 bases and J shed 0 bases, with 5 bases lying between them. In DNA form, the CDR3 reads TGTGCCAGTAGTATACTCCGCTCTGGGGCCAACGTCCTGACTTTC. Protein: CASSILRSGANVLTF.

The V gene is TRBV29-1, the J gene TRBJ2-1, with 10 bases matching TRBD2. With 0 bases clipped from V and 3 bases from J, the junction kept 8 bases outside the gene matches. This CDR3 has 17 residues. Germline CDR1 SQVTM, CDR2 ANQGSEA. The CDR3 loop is CSVEDLGSGRSYNEQFF. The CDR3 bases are TGCAGCGTTGAAGATCTGGGTAGCGGGAGGAGCTACAATGAGCAGTTCTTC.